This entry lists 14 T cell receptor beta chains sequenced from one sample in a study of cytotoxic CD8 clonotypes in ibrutinib-treated CLL (dated by TCRdb to 2020 to 2022). The library relied on the immunoSEQ multiplex PCR assay. TCRdb provides this immuneACCESS table in a form limited to in-frame rearrangements. Some clones are lacking; in checked studies, under half of them reflect an unresolved V gene, and why the rest are absent is not known. Here the sample has tens of thousands of clones; around 53% occur a single time. The ten largest account for about 19% of the sample. The sample was PBMCs, taken before ibrutinib treatment. All receptors come from a human donor with chronic lymphocytic leukemia.

J is TRBJ2-7 and V is TRBV7-9, with D possibly being TRBD1 or TRBD2 (5 bases each). The length of the CDR3 is 16 residues. V was cut by 5 bases and J by 0 bases, with 17 bases left in between. The germline V gene has CDR1 SEHNR and CDR2 FQNEAQ (reference sequence). CDR3: CASSNTGTKSSYEQYF. The CDR3 DNA sequence: TGTGCCAGCAGCAACACTGGGACGAAAAGCTCCTACGAGCAGTACTTC.

In its sample, this clone was seen a few times. The rearrangement joins TRBV11-1 to TRBJ1-5; 7 bases map to TRBD1. Losses at the gene ends were 5 bases for V and 0 bases for J; bases not matched to a gene: 4. Germline CDR1 and CDR2: SGHAT and FQDESV (reference sequence). The CDR3 has 15 amino acids. The CDR3 here is CASSPGQFSNQPQHF. The CDR3 coding sequence is TGTGCCAGCAGCCCGGGACAGTTTAGCAATCAGCCCCAGCATTTT.

CDR3 protein: CASSQPSGGAEGEQFF. CDR3 nucleotide sequence: TGTGCCAGCAGCCAACCGTCCGGAGGGGCGGAGGGTGAGCAGTTCTTC. The V gene is TRBV4-2, the J gene TRBJ2-1; D possibly corresponds to TRBD2 (6 bases). The CDR3 is 16 residues long. Germline-derived CDR1 and CDR2 are LGHNA and YNFKEQ. The ends were cut back, 2 bases at V and 9 bases at J, with 20 bases in the middle.

This chain joins TRBV30 and TRBJ2-2; D remains ambiguous. V lost 3 bases to trimming and J lost 5 bases, with 13 bases between them. The CDR3 consists of 14 residues. From germline, CDR1 is GTSNPN and CDR2 SVGIG (reference sequence). The CDR3 sequence is CAWSRTPPTGELFF. CDR3 coding DNA: TGTGCCTGGAGCCGTACTCCTCCGACCGGGGAGCTGTTTTTT.

The chain joins TRBV7-6 to TRBJ1-1; D remains unclear. Germline V gives CDR1 SGHVS, CDR2 FNYEAQ. The germline V and J ends were trimmed by 3 bases and 1 base, with 12 bases remaining between them. The CDR3 is 15 amino acids. CDR3 bases: TGTGCCAGCAGCTTTGAAGCATCACCGAACACTGAAGCTTTCTTT. This encodes CASSFEASPNTEAFF. Using reference TRBV7-6 and TRBJ1-1 for the parts outside the CDR3, the full variable domain is GAGVSQSPRYKVTKRGQDVALRCDPISGHVSLYWYRQALGQGPEFLTYFNYEAQQDKSGLPNDRFSAERPEGSISTLTIQRTEQRDSAMYRCASSFEASPNTEAFFGQGTRLTVV.

The genes are TRBV19 and TRBJ2-1; D unresolved. Germline V gives CDR1 LNHDA, CDR2 SQIVND (reference sequence). The CDR3 is 12 amino acids. With 0 bases removed from V and 4 bases from J, the gap between germline ends came to 1 base. CDR3 nucleotide sequence: TGTGCCAGTAGTATAGAGTACAATGAGCAGTTCTTC. Protein sequence: CASSIEYNEQFF.

The J gene is TRBJ2-1, the V gene TRBV11-3, with 9 nucleotides matching TRBD2. The length of the CDR3 is 15 residues. Germline CDR1 is SGHNT and CDR2 is YENEEA. V dropped 5 bases and J dropped 4; count of bases not matched to a gene: 6. The DNA for the CDR3 is TGTGCCAGCAGCCTGGGACTAGCCGTTTACAATGAGCAGTTCTTC. Translated: CASSLGLAVYNEQFF.

This rearrangement joins TRBV11-2 to TRBJ2-7; 8 bases match TRBD2. V lost 1 base to trimming and J lost 10 bases; unmatched junction nucleotides: 12. This CDR3 spans 15 amino acids. Germline lookup yields CDR1 SGHAT and CDR2 FQNNGV. The CDR3 sequence is CASSLVPAGEISQYF. For the CDR3, the DNA is TGTGCCAGCAGCTTAGTGCCAGCGGGGGAAATTAGTCAGTACTTC.

This clone showed up just once. The V call is TRBV6-6, the J call TRBJ1-2, with D hard to call. The CDR3 loop spans 14 amino acids. The germline V gene has CDR1 MNHNY and CDR2 SVGAGI (reference sequence). Trimming shortened V by 5 bases and J by 2 bases, and 12 bases separated the two germline ends. CDR3 loop: CASSPETENYGYTF. CDR3 nucleotide sequence: TGTGCCAGCAGTCCCGAGACCGAAAACTATGGCTACACCTTC.

The chain combines TRBV28 with TRBJ2-5; 11 bases map to TRBD2. The V and J ends lost 4 bases and 3 bases, in that order; junction bases with no gene match: 7. The CDR3 has 16 residues. Germline V gene data show CDR1 as MDHEN and CDR2 as SYDVKM. The CDR3 nucleotides are TGTGCCAGCAGTTCCATAGCGGGGGGGCCTGAAGAGACCCAGTACTTC. Its protein is CASSSIAGGPEETQYF.

This sequence joins TRBV18 and TRBJ2-1; D unclear. The germline gives CDR1 KGHSH, CDR2 LQKENI. CDR3 length: 18 residues. The ends were cut back, 2 bases at V and 3 bases at J, with 20 bases in the middle. CDR3 DNA sequence: TGTGCCAGCTCACCAGGAGCAGAAATCAGTGCAAACTACAATGAGCAGTTCTTC. It codes for CASSPGAEISANYNEQFF.

This chain links TRBV2 with TRBJ2-7, with 11 bases identical to TRBD2. This CDR3 comprises 15 residues. Germline V lookup: CDR1 SNHLY, CDR2 FYNNEI. The J segment lost 1 base and the V segment lost 6 bases, leaving 5 bases of the junction unmatched. In nucleotides, the CDR3 is TGTGCCAGCAGGGGGACTAGCGGACTTTCCTACGAGCAGTACTTC. Translation gives CASRGTSGLSYEQYF.

This clone has just a few counts. The chain joins TRBV9 to TRBJ1-4; no clear D gene. The CDR3 is 13 residues long. V lost 3 bases to trimming and J lost 8 bases, with 11 bases between them. Germline CDR1 is SGDLS and CDR2 is YYNGEE. The CDR3 DNA sequence: TGTGCCAGCAGCGCCGAAGGGAGGGAAAAACTGTTTTTT. Translated, it gives CASSAEGREKLFF.

The chain joins TRBV30 to TRBJ2-1; 13 positions agree with TRBD2. CDR1 is GTSNPN and CDR2 is SVGIG in the germline V gene (reference sequence). Trimming took 1 base from V and 9 from J; bases not matched to a gene: 12. This CDR3 comprises 17 residues. In DNA, the CDR3 is TGTGCCTGGAGTGCCCACACAATGGGACTAGCGGGGATTGAGCAGTTCTTC. It specifies CAWSAHTMGLAGIEQFF. The variable domain in full, completed from reference TRBV30 and TRBJ2-1, reads SQTIHQWPATLVQPVGSPLSLECTVEGTSNPNLYWYRQAAGRGLQLLFYSVGIGQISSEVPQNLSASRPQDRQFILSSKKLLLSDSGFYLCAWSAHTMGLAGIEQFFGPGTRLTVL.